The 25 T cell receptor beta chains below come from one sample, sequenced in a study of human T cells and chemical hapten exposure (dated by TCRdb to the early 2020s). The library was built by means of 5' RACE. The run used an Illumina MiSeq. TCRdb passed the public sequencing reads through fastp at Q25 and MiXCR, retaining productive beta sequences. CDR3 protein sequences are deduplicated, and each keeps its most common genes and DNA. In this sample the table shows about 140,000 distinct CDR3 sequences, roughly 4.1% of which occur a single time. The ten biggest clones cover approximately 1.3% of the sample. Total RNA was extracted from unfractionated whole blood that had been collected in Tempus Blood RNA tubes. These receptors originate from a female donor in good health.

This clonotype was detected many times. The V gene is TRBV5-6, the J gene TRBJ2-7; 9 bases map to TRBD2. The length of the CDR3 is 14 residues. Germline CDR1 SGHDT, CDR2 YYEEEE. V lost 4 bases to trimming and J lost 6 bases; unmatched junction nucleotides: 8. As DNA, the CDR3 is TGTGCCAGCAGCATCGGGACTAGCTCGGGCGAGCAGTACTTC. Its translation: CASSIGTSSGEQYF.

This clonotype was counted between two and nine times. The chain is built from TRBV5-5 and TRBJ2-7, with D unclear. V dropped 0 bases and J dropped 4 bases, with 11 bases sitting between them. The CDR3 is 14 amino acids. Germline assignment: CDR1 SGHKS and CDR2 YYEKEE (reference sequence). The CDR3 reads CASSLVAGQYEQYF. CDR3 sequence (DNA): TGTGCCAGCAGCTTGGTGGCAGGCCAATACGAGCAGTACTTC. The variable domain in full, with the rest retrieved from reference TRBV5-5 and TRBJ2-7, is DAGVTQSPTHLIKTRGQQVTLRCSPISGHKSVSWYQQVLGQGPQFIFQYYEKEERGRGNFPDRFSARQFPNYSSELNVNALLLGDSALYLCASSLVAGQYEQYFGPGTRLTVT.

This clonotype was detected ten times or more. This chain connects TRBV12-3 or TRBV12-4 to TRBJ2-4; unclear D gene. CDR3 length equals 17 residues. Trimming stripped 2 bases from V and 0 bases from J, with 14 bases between. The chain's CDR3 is CASSLLADSLAKNIQYF. CDR3 in DNA: TGTGCCAGCAGTTTATTGGCAGACTCCCTAGCCAAAAACATTCAGTACTTC.

The table lists this clonotype with a few counts. This rearrangement joins TRBV7-4 to TRBJ2-7, with D possibly called TRBD1 or TRBD2 (6 bases each). The ends were cut back, 2 bases at V and 3 bases at J, with 17 bases in the middle. The germline gives CDR1 SGHVT, CDR2 SQSDAQ. The CDR3 is made up of 16 amino acids. For the CDR3, the DNA is TGTGCCAGCAGCTTAAGGGGGGTGGACAGATACTACGAGCAGTACTTC. Encoded protein: CASSLRGVDRYYEQYF.

This clonotype was seen repeatedly, ten times or more. This chain connects TRBV7-2 to TRBJ2-7, with 10 bases lining up with TRBD2. The germline gives CDR1 SGHTA, CDR2 FQGNSA. Germline trimming cut 6 bases from V and 6 bases from J; bases unmatched to any gene: 14. There are 16 residues in the CDR3. CDR3 region: CASRFGGAGGPGEQYF. CDR3 sequence (DNA): TGTGCCAGCAGATTTGGGGGAGCGGGGGGGCCGGGCGAGCAGTACTTC. Drawing the rest from reference TRBV7-2 and TRBJ2-7, the complete variable domain is GAGVSQSPSNKVTEKGKDVELRCDPISGHTALYWYRQSLGQGLEFLIYFQGNSAPDKSGLPSDRFSAERTGGSVSTLTIQRTQQEDSAVYLCASRFGGAGGPGEQYFGPGTRLTVT.

J is TRBJ1-5 and V is TRBV2, with TRBD1 identical over 8 bases. J gave up 2 bases and V 6 bases, and 6 bases lay outside the gene matches. This CDR3 comprises 15 residues. Germline V gene sequence: CDR1 SNHLY, CDR2 FYNNEI. This CDR3 is CASSLWTGCNQPQHF. CDR3 bases: TGTGCCAGCAGCCTTTGGACAGGGTGCAATCAGCCCCAGCATTTT.

This clonotype was seen ten or more times. The rearrangement links TRBV20-1 to TRBJ2-3; weak D call: TRBD2 (5 bases). The ends were cut back, 3 bases at V and 5 bases at J, with 18 bases in the middle. CDR3 length equals 15 residues. CDR1 and CDR2 from the germline V gene are DFQATT and SNEGSKA (reference sequence). The CDR3 region is CSASRAWAGQDTQYF. Written as DNA, the CDR3 is TGCAGTGCTAGCAGAGCGTGGGCGGGCCAAGATACGCAGTATTTT.

There are many counts of this clonotype. The chain carries TRBV12-3 or TRBV12-4 and TRBJ2-3; maybe TRBD1 (6 bases). V was clipped by 4 bases and J by 1 base, with 15 bases between them. CDR3 length: 16 amino acids. CDR3 residues: CASSSIQGFGTDTQYF. CDR3 bases: TGTGCCAGCAGTTCCATCCAGGGGTTCGGCACAGATACGCAGTATTTT.

This clonotype was detected ten times or more. The chain combines TRBV11-2 with TRBJ2-7, with D possibly matching TRBD1 (5 bases). With 5 bases removed from V and 1 base from J, the gap between germline ends came to 12 bases. This CDR3 has 14 amino acids. Germline CDR1 and CDR2: SGHAT and FQNNGV. CDR3 sequence (DNA): TGTGCCAGCAGCCGGAGACAGCTTTCCTACGAGCAGTACTTC. It translates to CASSRRQLSYEQYF. The complete variable domain, with remaining parts taken from reference TRBV11-2 and TRBJ2-7, reads EAGVAQSPRYKIIEKRQSVAFWCNPISGHATLYWYQQILGQGPKLLIQFQNNGVVDDSQLPKDRFSAERLKGVDSTLKIQPAKLEDSAVYLCASSRRQLSYEQYFGPGTRLTVT.

This clonotype was counted many times. V is TRBV5-1 and J is TRBJ2-2; no definite D call. Germline CDR1 is SGHRS and CDR2 is YFSETQ. This CDR3 is built from 13 residues. Trimming stripped 0 bases from V and 5 bases from J, with 5 bases between. The CDR3 coding sequence is TGCGCCAGCAGCTTGGAGACAACCGGGGAGCTGTTTTTT. Residues: CASSLETTGELFF.

A single count supports this clonotype. A much larger clonotype is one base distant, so this may be a read error. CDR3 in DNA: TGTGGCAGCAGCTTAGGCCAGGGGGAGTACTTC. Protein product: CGSSLGQGEYF. The chain employs TRBV7-9 and TRBJ2-7; TRBD1 agrees at 7 bases. CDR1 and CDR2 (germline): SEHNR, FQNEAQ (reference sequence). The CDR3 runs to 11 residues.

This clonotype was detected many times. The CDR3 DNA reads as TGCGCCAGCAGCCAGACCCCGACTTCCACAGATACGCAGTATTTT. Translating gives CASSQTPTSTDTQYF. The chain employs TRBV4-1 and TRBJ2-3; D gene ambiguous. This CDR3 has 15 amino acids. Germline V CDR1 and CDR2: MGHRA, YSYEKL. V lost 3 bases, J lost 2 bases, and 12 bases lay in between.

This clonotype occurred many times. The V gene is TRBV25-1, the J gene TRBJ1-6; D ambiguous. This CDR3 comprises 15 residues. The V end was cut by 6 bases, the J end by 6 bases, with 15 bases between. CDR1 and CDR2 from the germline V gene are MGHDK and SYGVNS. CDR3 amino acids: CASSPSTLGNSPLHF. CDR3 nucleotides: TGTGCCAGCAGCCCTTCCACTCTGGGTAATTCACCCCTCCACTTT.

This clonotype was counted only a few times. The chain has TRBV5-4 and TRBJ1-4, with unresolved D. The V gene lost 4 bases and the J gene lost 0 bases, with 13 bases spanning the gap. Germline CDR1 is SGHNT and CDR2 is YYREEE (reference sequence). This CDR3 is 16 amino acids long. CDR3 sequence (DNA): TGTGCCAGCAGCCACGACACTCTCTCAACTAATGAAAAACTGTTTTTT. As protein: CASSHDTLSTNEKLFF.

This clonotype was counted at least ten times. The CDR3: CASSDRRNEQFF. The CDR3 DNA reads TGTGCCAGCAGTGACAGACGGAATGAGCAGTTCTTC. The chain is built from TRBV5-4 and TRBJ2-1, with D possibly matching TRBD1 (5 bases). V lost 5 bases to trimming and J lost 7 bases, with 10 bases between them. CDR3 length: 12 residues. Germline-derived CDR1 and CDR2 are SGHNT and YYREEE (reference sequence).

This clonotype has at least ten counts. J is TRBJ2-5 and V is TRBV6-5, with D perhaps matching TRBD2 (6 bases). The CDR3 runs to 13 residues. The germline V gene has CDR1 MNHEY and CDR2 SVGAGI. The V end lost 2 bases, the J end lost 3 bases, and 7 bases lay between the germline ends. The chain's CDR3 is CASSYRGKETQYF. For the CDR3, the DNA is TGTGCCAGCAGTTACCGGGGGAAAGAGACCCAGTACTTC.

This clonotype was seen many times. This sequence joins TRBV7-9 and TRBJ2-6, with 9 bases lining up with TRBD1. Losses at the gene ends were 5 bases for V and 4 bases for J; bases not matched to a gene: 9. CDR1 SEHNR and CDR2 FQNEAQ come from the germline V gene (reference sequence). CDR3 length: 17 amino acids. The CDR3 sequence: CASSRTGTGPGANVLTF. The CDR3 DNA reads TGTGCCAGCAGCCGAACCGGGACAGGGCCGGGGGCCAACGTCCTGACTTTC.

This clonotype was picked up a small number of times. This chain joins TRBV27 and TRBJ2-2; no clear D gene. V was clipped by 2 bases and J by 0 bases, with 10 bases between them. Germline V lookup: CDR1 MNHEY, CDR2 SMNVEV (reference sequence). This CDR3 region has 16 residues. Written as DNA, the CDR3 is TGTGCCAGCAGTTTAGGGGTGTGGGCGAACACCGGGGAGCTGTTTTTT. Its protein is CASSLGVWANTGELFF.

In its sample, this clonotype was seen many times. J is TRBJ1-4 and V is TRBV6-5; tentative D call: TRBD1 (6 bases). Deletions cut 4 bases from V and 3 bases from J, with 15 bases between. Germline V CDR1 and CDR2: MNHEY, SVGAGI. This CDR3 has 16 residues. The CDR3 sequence is CASSFHPRGPNEKLFF. The DNA of the CDR3 is TGTGCCAGCAGTTTCCACCCCAGGGGACCTAATGAAAAACTGTTTTTT.

Ten or more counts support this clonotype. This chain connects TRBV20-1 to TRBJ1-4; D possibly corresponds to TRBD1 (5 bases). The CDR3 totals 17 residues. Trimming shortened V by 1 base and J by 2 bases, and 17 bases separated the two germline ends. Per the germline V gene, CDR1 is DFQATT and CDR2 is SNEGSKA (reference sequence). CDR3 nucleotide sequence: TGCAGTGCTAGAGGTCCGACAGCGCTGCTGACTAATGAAAAACTGTTTTTT. Its translation: CSARGPTALLTNEKLFF.

This clonotype came up many times. This chain links TRBV2 with TRBJ2-1, with D hard to call. V gave up 2 bases and J gave up 2 bases, with 10 bases separating them. CDR3 size: 15 residues. In germline, CDR1 is SNHLY, CDR2 FYNNEI. The chain's CDR3 is CASSESLSAYNEQFF. The CDR3 DNA reads TGTGCCAGCAGTGAATCCTTGTCGGCCTACAATGAGCAGTTCTTC.

The gene calls are TRBV20-1 and TRBJ1-1; maybe TRBD1 (6 bases). Looked up from germline, CDR1 is DFQATT and CDR2 is SNEGSKA (reference sequence). This CDR3 is built from 14 residues. Trimming shortened V by 3 bases and J by 5 bases, and 16 bases separated the two germline ends. In DNA form, the CDR3 reads TGCAGTGCTAGGGGAGGGGGGGGTTGGACTGAAGCTTTCTTT. Translating it yields CSARGGGGWTEAFF.

The J gene is TRBJ2-5, the V gene TRBV6-5, with 8 nucleotides matching TRBD2. The ends lost 2 bases at V and 4 bases at J; junction bases unmatched: 12. The CDR3 spans 17 residues. From germline, CDR1 is MNHEY and CDR2 SVGAGI. CDR3 residues: CASSYHTAGTRRETQYF. In nucleotides, the CDR3 is TGTGCCAGCAGTTACCACACAGCCGGGACTAGGAGAGAGACCCAGTACTTC.

At least ten counts were recorded for this clonotype. This chain links TRBV2 with TRBJ2-6, with D perhaps TRBD2 (7 bases). With 7 bases removed from V and 0 bases from J, the gap between germline ends came to 16 bases. Per germline, CDR1 SNHLY and CDR2 FYNNEI. The length of the CDR3 is 17 residues. DNA for the CDR3: TGTGCCAGCACCGGCGCGGGGGCCTACTCTGGGGCCAACGTCCTGACTTTC. As protein: CASTGAGAYSGANVLTF.

This clonotype was detected many times. V is TRBV11-2 and J is TRBJ2-7; D possibly matches TRBD1 or TRBD2 (5 bases each). Trimming stripped 2 bases from V and 13 bases from J, with 15 bases between. Germline CDR1 and CDR2: SGHAT and FQNNGV. CDR3 length: 12 residues. CDR3 DNA sequence: TGTGCCAGCAGCTTACTTGGGACCTGGGCCTACTTC. It yields the protein CASSLLGTWAYF.